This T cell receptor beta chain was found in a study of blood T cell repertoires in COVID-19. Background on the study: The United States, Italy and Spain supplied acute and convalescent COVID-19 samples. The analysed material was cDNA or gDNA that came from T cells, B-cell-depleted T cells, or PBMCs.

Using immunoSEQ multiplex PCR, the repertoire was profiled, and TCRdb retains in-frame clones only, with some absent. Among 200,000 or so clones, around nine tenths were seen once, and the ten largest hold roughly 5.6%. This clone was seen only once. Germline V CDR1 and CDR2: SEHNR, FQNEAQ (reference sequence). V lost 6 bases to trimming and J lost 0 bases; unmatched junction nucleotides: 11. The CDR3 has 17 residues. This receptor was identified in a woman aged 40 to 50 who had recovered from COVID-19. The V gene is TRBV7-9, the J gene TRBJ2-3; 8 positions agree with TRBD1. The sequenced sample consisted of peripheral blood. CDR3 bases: TGTGCCAGCAGTCCACGGGACAGGCCTTCTAGCACAGATACGCAGTATTTT. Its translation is CASSPRDRPSSTDTQYF.